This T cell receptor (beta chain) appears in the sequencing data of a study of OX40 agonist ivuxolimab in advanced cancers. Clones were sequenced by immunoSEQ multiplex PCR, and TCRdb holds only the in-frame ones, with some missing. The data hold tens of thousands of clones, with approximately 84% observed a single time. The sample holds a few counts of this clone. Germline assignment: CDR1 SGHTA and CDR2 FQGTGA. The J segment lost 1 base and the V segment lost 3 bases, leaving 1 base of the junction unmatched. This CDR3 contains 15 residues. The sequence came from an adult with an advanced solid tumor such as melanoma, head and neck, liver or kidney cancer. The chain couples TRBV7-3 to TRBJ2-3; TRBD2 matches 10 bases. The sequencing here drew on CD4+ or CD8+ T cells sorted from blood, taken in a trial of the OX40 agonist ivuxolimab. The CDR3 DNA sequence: TGTGCCAGCAGCTTTACTAGCGGGGGCACAGATACGCAGTATTTT. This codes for CASSFTSGGTDTQYF.